The clone carrying this T cell receptor (beta chain) was seen more than once but under ten times. The target antigen is unknown. It was by 5'RACE with 10-nucleotide random UMIs that the cDNA was made. Via MiXCR, TCRdb re-called the 5' RACE reads, giving one row per CDR3 protein. Here the sample spans around 48,000 distinct CDR3 sequences, 10% being singletons. The source of the sample is a study of neurological immune-mediated disorders. Broader study findings: No sharing of CDR3 amino acid sequences was observed among expanded clones across subjects, suggesting private repertoires in all groups. In HTLV-1-associated myelopathy, TCR clonal expansion was greatest, whereas multiple sclerosis had the least, falling below healthy controls.

The unsorted libraries were made from 2 million PBMCs kept at -80 C. The CDR3 consists of 15 residues. Trimming stripped 4 bases from V and 0 bases from J, with 10 bases between. Germline CDR1 SGHRS, CDR2 YFSETQ. This receptor was obtained from a woman in her 40s with HTLV-1-associated myelopathy (HAM/TSP). V is TRBV5-1 and J is TRBJ1-4, with a weak D call TRBD1 (6 bases). Sequencing was carried out using PBMCs. Here the CDR3 DNA reads TGCGCCAGCAGCCGGGACAAAGCAACTAATGAAAAACTGTTTTTT. Encoded protein: CASSRDKATNEKLFF.